This T cell receptor beta chain was obtained from a study of blood T cell repertoires in COVID-19. Study-level background: T cells, B-cell-depleted T cells, or PBMCs supplied cDNA or gDNA.

From germline, CDR1 is SGHRS and CDR2 YFSETQ. After removal of 4 bases from V and 1 base from J, the junction contained 4 bases not matched to a gene. This CDR3 has 14 residues. Some clones are missing from TCRdb's copy, which holds only in-frame ones; the method was immunoSEQ multiplex PCR. Here the sample spans about 200,000 clones, under 90% being singletons. The TCR sequence derives from a woman at least 80 years old with COVID-19, enrolled during active disease. What was sequenced was peripheral blood. The chain carries TRBV5-1 and TRBJ2-5; 7 bases fit TRBD2. The CDR3 sequence is CASSPGTTQETQYF. CDR3 DNA sequence: TGCGCCAGCAGCCCCGGGACTACCCAAGAGACCCAGTACTTC.